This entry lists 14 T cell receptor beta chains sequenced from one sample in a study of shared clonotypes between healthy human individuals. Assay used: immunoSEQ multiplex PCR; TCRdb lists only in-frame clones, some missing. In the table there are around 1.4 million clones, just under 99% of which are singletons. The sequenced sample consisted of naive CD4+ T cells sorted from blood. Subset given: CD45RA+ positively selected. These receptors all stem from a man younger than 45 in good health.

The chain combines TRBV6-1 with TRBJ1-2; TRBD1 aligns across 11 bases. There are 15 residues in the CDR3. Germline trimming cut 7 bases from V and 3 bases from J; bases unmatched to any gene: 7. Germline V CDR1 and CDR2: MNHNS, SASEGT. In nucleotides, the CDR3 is TGTGCCAGCATGCTACCGGGACAGGGGGACTATGGCTACACCTTC. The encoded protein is CASMLPGQGDYGYTF.

The CDR3 DNA sequence: TGTGCCAGCAGCCTTGAAAGTGGCGGGAACTCCTACGAGCAGTACTTC. It yields the protein CASSLESGGNSYEQYF. The chain has TRBV5-4 and TRBJ2-7; tentatively, D is TRBD2 (6 bases). There are 16 residues in the CDR3. V was clipped by 4 bases and J by 0 bases, with 17 bases between them. Germline V gene sequence: CDR1 SGHNT, CDR2 YYREEE (reference sequence).

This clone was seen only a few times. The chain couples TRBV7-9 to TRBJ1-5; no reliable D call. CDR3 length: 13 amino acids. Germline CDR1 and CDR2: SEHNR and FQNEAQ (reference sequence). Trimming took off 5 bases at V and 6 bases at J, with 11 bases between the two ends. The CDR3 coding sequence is TGTGCCAGCAGCCTCGAGCCAGGTCAGCCCCAGCATTTT. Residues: CASSLEPGQPQHF.

As DNA, the CDR3 is TGTGCCAGCAGCTTTTCGACAGGATTACAAGAGACCCAGTACTTC. Residues: CASSFSTGLQETQYF. The genes are TRBV11-3 and TRBJ2-5; weak D call: TRBD1 (6 bases). The CDR3 extends over 15 amino acids. The V and J ends lost 3 bases and 2 bases respectively, with 13 bases between them. CDR1 is SGHNT, CDR2 YENEEA, per germline.

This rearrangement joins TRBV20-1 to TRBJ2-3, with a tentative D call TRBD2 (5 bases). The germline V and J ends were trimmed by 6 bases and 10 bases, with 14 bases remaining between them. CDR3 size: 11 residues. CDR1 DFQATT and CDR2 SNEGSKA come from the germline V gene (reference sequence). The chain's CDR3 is CSAKDFPAQYF. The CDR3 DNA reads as TGCAGTGCGAAGGACTTTCCGGCGCAGTATTTT.

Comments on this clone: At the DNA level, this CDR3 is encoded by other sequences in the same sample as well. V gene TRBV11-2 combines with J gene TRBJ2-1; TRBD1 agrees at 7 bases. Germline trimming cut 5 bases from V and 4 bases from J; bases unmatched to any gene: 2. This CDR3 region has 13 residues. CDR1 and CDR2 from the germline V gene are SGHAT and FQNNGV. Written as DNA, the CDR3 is TGTGCCAGCAGCCGGGACAGATACAATGAGCAGTTCTTC. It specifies CASSRDRYNEQFF.

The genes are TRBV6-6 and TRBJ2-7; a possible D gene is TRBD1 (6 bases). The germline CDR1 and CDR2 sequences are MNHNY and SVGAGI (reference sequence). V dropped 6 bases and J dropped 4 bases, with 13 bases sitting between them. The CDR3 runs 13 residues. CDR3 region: CASSLRGAYEQYF. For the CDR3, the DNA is TGTGCCAGCAGCCTCAGGGGCGCATACGAGCAGTACTTC.

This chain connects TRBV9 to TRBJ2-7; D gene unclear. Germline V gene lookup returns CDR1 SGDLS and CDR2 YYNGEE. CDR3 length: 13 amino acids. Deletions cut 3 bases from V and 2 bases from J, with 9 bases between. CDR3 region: CASSEGLAYEQYF. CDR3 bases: TGTGCCAGCAGCGAAGGCCTAGCCTACGAGCAGTACTTC.

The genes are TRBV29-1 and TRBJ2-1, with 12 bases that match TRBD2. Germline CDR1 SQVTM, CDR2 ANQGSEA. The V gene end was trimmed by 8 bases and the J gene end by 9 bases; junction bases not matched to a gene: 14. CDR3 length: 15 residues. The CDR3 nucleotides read TGCAGCAGCTCGAACCTAGCGGGAGGGCCAGGTGAGCAGTTCTTC. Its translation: CSSSNLAGGPGEQFF.

In DNA, the CDR3 is TGTGCCAGCAGCTACAACGGGGTCTCTGGAAACACCATATATTTT. Amino acid sequence: CASSYNGVSGNTIYF. The chain joins TRBV9 to TRBJ1-3; D not certain. The germline CDR1 and CDR2 sequences are SGDLS and YYNGEE. Trimming shortened V by 4 bases and J by 0 bases, and 11 bases separated the two germline ends. The CDR3 runs to 15 residues.

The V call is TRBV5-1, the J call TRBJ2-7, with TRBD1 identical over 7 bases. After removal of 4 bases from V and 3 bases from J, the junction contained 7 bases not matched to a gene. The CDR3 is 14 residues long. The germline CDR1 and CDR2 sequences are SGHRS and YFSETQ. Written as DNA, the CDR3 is TGCGCCAGCAGCCTGGACAGGCTGTACTACGAGCAGTACTTC. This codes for CASSLDRLYYEQYF.

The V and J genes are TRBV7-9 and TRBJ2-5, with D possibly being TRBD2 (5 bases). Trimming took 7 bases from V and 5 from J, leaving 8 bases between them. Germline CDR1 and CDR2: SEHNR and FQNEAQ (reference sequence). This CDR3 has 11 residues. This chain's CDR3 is CASTSGETQYF. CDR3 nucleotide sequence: TGTGCCAGCACCTCGGGGGAGACCCAGTACTTC.

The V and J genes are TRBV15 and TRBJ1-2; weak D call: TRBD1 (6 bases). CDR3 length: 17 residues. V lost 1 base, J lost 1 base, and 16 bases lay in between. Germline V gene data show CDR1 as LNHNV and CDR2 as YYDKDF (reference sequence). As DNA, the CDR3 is TGTGCCACCAGCAGAGGGGGTTTAGGACAGCTTAACTATGGCTACACCTTC. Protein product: CATSRGGLGQLNYGYTF.

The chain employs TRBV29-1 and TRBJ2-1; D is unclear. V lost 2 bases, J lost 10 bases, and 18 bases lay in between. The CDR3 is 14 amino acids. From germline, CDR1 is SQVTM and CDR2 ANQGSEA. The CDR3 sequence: CSVEPLGRGQEQFF. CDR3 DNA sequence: TGCAGCGTTGAACCTTTAGGACGTGGTCAGGAGCAGTTCTTC.